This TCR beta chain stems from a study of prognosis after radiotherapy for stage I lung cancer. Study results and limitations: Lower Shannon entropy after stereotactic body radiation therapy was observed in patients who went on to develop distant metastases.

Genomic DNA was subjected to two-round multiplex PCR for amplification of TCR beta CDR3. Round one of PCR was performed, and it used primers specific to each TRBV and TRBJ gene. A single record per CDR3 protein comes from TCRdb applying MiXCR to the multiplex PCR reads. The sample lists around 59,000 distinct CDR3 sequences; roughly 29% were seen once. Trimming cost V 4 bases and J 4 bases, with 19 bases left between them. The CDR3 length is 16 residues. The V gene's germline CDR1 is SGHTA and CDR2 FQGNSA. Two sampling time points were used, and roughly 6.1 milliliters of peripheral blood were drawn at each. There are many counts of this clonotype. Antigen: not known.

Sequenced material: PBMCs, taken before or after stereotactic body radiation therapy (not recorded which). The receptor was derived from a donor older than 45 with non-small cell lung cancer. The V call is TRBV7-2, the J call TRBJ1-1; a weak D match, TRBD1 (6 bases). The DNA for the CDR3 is TGTGCCAGCAGCTCCTTGGGGGGGGCGCTGGGCACTGAAGCTTTCTTT. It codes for CASSSLGGALGTEAFF. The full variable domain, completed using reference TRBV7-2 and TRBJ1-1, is GAGVSQSPSNKVTEKGKDVELRCDPISGHTALYWYRQSLGQGLEFLIYFQGNSAPDKSGLPSDRFSAERTGGSVSTLTIQRTQQEDSAVYLCASSSLGGALGTEAFFGQGTRLTVV.